This TCR beta chain comes out of a study of cytomegalovirus exposure and HLA in healthy donors. Turning to the study itself: In an early release, HLA-typed donors contributed some 82 million unique TCR sequences.

CDR1 and CDR2 from the germline V gene are SGHTA and FQGNSA. The CDR3 loop spans 15 amino acids. The V gene end was trimmed by 6 bases and the J gene end by 5 bases; junction bases not matched to a gene: 7. The study, taken as a whole, reports: High sensitivity and specificity were reportedly achieved when the classifier diagnosed cytomegalovirus status. HLA alleles were associated with 17,000 or so TCR beta sequences in a later analysis at 0.05 false discovery rate. Across all donors, roughly uniform sequencing depth was an assumption of the presence/absence analyses.

Worth noting for this clone: Its target is not known.

A multiplex PCR was run with 60 Vbeta primers and 13 Jbeta primers. Libraries were prepared by immunoSEQ multiplex PCR; TCRdb keeps only in-frame clonotypes and omits some of them. The sample contains almost 95,000 clones, 55% to 75% of which appear only once. The TCR sequence derives from a man aged 50-60 years in good health and CMV-seronegative. The rearrangement links TRBV7-2 to TRBJ2-2; 9 positions match TRBD2. The sample taken for sequencing was PBMCs. CDR3 sequence (DNA): TGTGCCAGCAGGTTTAGCGGGGGTTGGACCGGGGAGCTGTTTTTT. This encodes CASRFSGGWTGELFF. The whole variable domain, remainder taken from reference TRBV7-2 and TRBJ2-2, is GAGVSQSPSNKVTEKGKDVELRCDPISGHTALYWYRQSLGQGLEFLIYFQGNSAPDKSGLPSDRFSAERTGGSVSTLTIQRTQQEDSAVYLCASRFSGGWTGELFFGEGSRLTVL.